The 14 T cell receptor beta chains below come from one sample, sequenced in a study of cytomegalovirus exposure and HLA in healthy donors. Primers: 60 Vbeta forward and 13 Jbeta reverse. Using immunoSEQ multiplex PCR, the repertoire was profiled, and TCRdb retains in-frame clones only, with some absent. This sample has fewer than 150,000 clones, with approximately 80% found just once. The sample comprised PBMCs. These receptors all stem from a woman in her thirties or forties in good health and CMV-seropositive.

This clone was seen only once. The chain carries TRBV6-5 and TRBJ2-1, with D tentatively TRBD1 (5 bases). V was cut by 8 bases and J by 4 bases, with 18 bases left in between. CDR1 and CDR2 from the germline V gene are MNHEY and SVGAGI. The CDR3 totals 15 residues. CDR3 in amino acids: CASRQAGNKYNEQFF. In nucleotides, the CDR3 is TGTGCCAGCCGCCAGGCAGGGAATAAGTACAATGAGCAGTTCTTC.

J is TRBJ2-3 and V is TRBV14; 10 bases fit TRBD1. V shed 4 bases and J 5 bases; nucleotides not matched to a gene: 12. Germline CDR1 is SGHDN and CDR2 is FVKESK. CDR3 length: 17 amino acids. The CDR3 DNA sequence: TGTGCCAGCAGCCCGCGTGCCGAGACAGGGGGCAAAGATACGCAGTATTTT. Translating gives CASSPRAETGGKDTQYF.

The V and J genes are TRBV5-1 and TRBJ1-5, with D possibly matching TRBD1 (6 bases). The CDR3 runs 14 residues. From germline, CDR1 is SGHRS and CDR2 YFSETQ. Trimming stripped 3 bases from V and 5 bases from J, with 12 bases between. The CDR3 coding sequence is TGCGCCAGCAGCTCAGGGGATCCAGATCAGCCCCAGCATTTT. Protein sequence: CASSSGDPDQPQHF.

The CDR3: CASSLALSGEKLFF. In nucleotides, the CDR3 is TGCGCCAGCAGCTTGGCCCTTAGTGGTGAAAAACTGTTTTTT. The chain couples TRBV5-1 to TRBJ1-4; no reliable D call. The length of the CDR3 is 14 residues. CDR1 and CDR2 (germline): SGHRS, YFSETQ. The germline V and J ends were trimmed by 0 bases and 7 bases, with 10 bases remaining between them.

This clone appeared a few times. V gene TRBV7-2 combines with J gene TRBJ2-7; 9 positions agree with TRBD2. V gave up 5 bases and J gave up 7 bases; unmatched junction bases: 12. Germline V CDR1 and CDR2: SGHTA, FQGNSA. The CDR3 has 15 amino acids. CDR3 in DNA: TGTGCCAGCAGCCCCGAGGTGGCGGGAGGGGGTGAGCAGTACTTC. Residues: CASSPEVAGGGEQYF.

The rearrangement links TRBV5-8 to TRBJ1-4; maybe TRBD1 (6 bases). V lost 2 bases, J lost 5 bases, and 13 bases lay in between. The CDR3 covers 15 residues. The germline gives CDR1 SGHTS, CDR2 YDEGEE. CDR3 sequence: CASSFSRQVNEKLFF. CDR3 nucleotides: TGTGCCAGCAGCTTCAGCCGACAGGTGAATGAAAAACTGTTTTTT.

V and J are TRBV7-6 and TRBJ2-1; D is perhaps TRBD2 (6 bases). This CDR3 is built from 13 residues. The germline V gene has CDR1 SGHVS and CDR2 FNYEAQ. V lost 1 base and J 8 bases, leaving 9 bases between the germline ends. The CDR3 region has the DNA TGTGCCAGCAGCTTAGGGAGGGCAGATGAGCAGTTCTTC. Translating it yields CASSLGRADEQFF.

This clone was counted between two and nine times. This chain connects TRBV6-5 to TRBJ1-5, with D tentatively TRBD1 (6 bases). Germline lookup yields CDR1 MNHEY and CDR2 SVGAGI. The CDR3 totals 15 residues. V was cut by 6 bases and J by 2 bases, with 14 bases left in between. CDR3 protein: CASRQASGGNQPQHF. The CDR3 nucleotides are TGTGCCAGCAGGCAAGCCTCAGGGGGCAATCAGCCCCAGCATTTT.

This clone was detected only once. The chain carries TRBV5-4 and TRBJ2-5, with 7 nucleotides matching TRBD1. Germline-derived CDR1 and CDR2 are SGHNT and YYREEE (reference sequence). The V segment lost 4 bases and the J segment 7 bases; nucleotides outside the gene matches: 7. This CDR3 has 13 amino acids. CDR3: CASSPGQHGTQYF. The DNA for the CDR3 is TGTGCCAGCAGCCCGGGACAGCATGGGACCCAGTACTTC.

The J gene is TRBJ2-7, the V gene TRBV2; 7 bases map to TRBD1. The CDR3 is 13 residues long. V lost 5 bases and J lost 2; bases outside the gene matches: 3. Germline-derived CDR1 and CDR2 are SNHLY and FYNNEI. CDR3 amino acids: CASSFGTAYEQYF. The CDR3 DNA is TGTGCCAGCAGTTTCGGGACAGCCTACGAGCAGTACTTC.

The CDR3 coding sequence is TGTGCCAGCAATCGGGGAACTAGCGGGAGGAATGAGCAGTTCTTC. It translates to CASNRGTSGRNEQFF. The chain couples TRBV6-8 to TRBJ2-1; 12 positions match TRBD2. V lost 7 bases, J lost 7 bases, and 8 bases stayed unmatched. Germline CDR1 reads MNHGY; CDR2 reads SAAAGT. This CDR3 contains 15 residues.

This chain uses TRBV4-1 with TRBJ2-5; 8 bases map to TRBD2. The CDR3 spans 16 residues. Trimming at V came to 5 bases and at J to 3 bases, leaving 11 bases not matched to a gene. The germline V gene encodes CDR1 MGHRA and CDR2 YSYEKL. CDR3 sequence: CASSVRTSGAEETQYF. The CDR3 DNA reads TGCGCCAGCAGCGTGCGAACTAGCGGAGCAGAAGAGACCCAGTACTTC.

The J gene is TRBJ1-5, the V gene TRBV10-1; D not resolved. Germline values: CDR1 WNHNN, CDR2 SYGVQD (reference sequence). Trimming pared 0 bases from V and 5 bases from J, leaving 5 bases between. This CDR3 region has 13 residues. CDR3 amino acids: CASSESGDQPQHF. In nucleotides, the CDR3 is TGCGCCAGCAGTGAGTCGGGAGATCAGCCCCAGCATTTT.

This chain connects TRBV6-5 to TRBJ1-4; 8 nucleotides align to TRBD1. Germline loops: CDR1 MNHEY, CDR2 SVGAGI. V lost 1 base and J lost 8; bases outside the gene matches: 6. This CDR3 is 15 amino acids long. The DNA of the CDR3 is TGTGCCAGCAGTTACTTGGGCAGGGGGCCGGAAAAACTGTTTTTT. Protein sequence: CASSYLGRGPEKLFF.